Listed here is a single TCR beta chain. Its antigen is still unknown. Base quality data are lacking; no much larger clone is found one base away. From the germline V gene (reference sequence), CDR1 is DFQATT and CDR2 is SNEGSKA. Germline trimming: 3 bases from V, 2 bases from J; junction bases outside gene matches: 3. Spanning cysteine to phenylalanine, the CDR3 consists of 13 amino acids. Of all the DNA, just the CDR3 is kept, 39 bases in frame from base 1. The immunoSEQ Assay, a bias-controlled multiplex PCR, was used to amplify TCRbeta CDR3 regions from genomic DNA. Per the authors' processing: Nucleated cell counts per sample were estimated from amplification of reference gene primers within the assay. To quantify the absolute abundance of each unique TCRbeta CDR3 rearrangement, sequence reads were collapsed and filtered. For each sample, productive Simpson clonality was calculated as the square root of Simpson's diversity index across productive rearrangements. The table comes from immuneACCESS by way of TCRdb, which keeps in-frame sequences with V and J called. Part of the clones is missing from these tables; in studies checked, under half for an unresolved V gene and the rest for unknown reasons. That table furnishes V, J and clone size, whereas the DNA furnished D and trimming. The sample includes 140,000 or so clones, with about 90% observed a single time. Approximately 10% of the sample lies in the top ten.

The data stem from a study of blood T cell repertoires in COVID-19 (dated by TCRdb to the early 2020s). Turning to the overall study: The collaborator samples originated in the United States, Italy and Spain and spanned the acute and convalescent phases of COVID-19. The material from the prospective study consisted of cDNA or gDNA derived from T cells, B-cell-depleted T cells, or PBMCs. Subjects who had been exposed to COVID-19, were actively infected with it, or had recovered from it provided the deeply sampled blood TCRbeta repertoires that made up the dataset. The repertoires were released in a freely available public database intended as a resource for research on the immune response to SARS-CoV-2. The samples were drawn from the first 160 participants of the ongoing ImmuneRACE study and from more than 1,000 subjects provided by 6 global collaborators. Sample metadata almost always included a de-identified subject ID, COVID-19 status, age in years and sex. Where available, HLA class I and class II types were obtained from metadata supplied by the sample provider rather than from assay-based typing.

Results the study describes overall, beyond this receptor: The amount of clinical and demographic metadata varied by source and participant and was provided uncurated.

Participants in the prospective study were aged about 18 to 90 years, lived in approximately 26 United States geographic areas, and enrolled through a virtual design. In the prospective study, participants were assigned to cohorts based on the clinical history participants reported in a screening survey and a study questionnaire. Recovered participants in ImmuneRACE Cohort 3 were defined by two consecutive negative NP/OP PCR tests, clearance by a healthcare professional, or resolution of symptoms. In the prospective study, mobile phlebotomists collected whole blood, serum and a nasopharyngeal or oropharyngeal swab from each participant. Over a roughly 2-month period, participants in the prospective study had the option of providing additional blood draws and questionnaires. Prospective study blood samples were shipped either frozen or at room temperature before DNA extraction.

The sequence derives from a man in his sixties who had recovered from COVID-19. The specimen sequenced was PBMCs or T cells enriched from blood (not recorded which). Rearrangement joined TRBV20-1 to TRBJ1-2; TRBD1 agrees with 7 junctional bases. The sequenced DNA is TGCAGTGCTAGTCCACAGGGGAACTATGGCTACACCTTC. The resulting protein is CSASPQGNYGYTF.